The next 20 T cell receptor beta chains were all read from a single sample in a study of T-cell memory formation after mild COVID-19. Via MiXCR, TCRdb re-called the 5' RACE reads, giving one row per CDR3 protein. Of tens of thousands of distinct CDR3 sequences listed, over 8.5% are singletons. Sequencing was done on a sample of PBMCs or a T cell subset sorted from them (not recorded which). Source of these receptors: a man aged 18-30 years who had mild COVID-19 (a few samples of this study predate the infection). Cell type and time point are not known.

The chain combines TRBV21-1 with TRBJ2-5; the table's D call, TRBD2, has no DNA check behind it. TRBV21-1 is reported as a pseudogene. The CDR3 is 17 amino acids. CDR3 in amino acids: CASSKDGVRGGLETQYF. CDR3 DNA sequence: TGTGCCAGCAGCAAAGATGGGGTGCGGGGGGGCCTCGAGACCCAGTACTTC.

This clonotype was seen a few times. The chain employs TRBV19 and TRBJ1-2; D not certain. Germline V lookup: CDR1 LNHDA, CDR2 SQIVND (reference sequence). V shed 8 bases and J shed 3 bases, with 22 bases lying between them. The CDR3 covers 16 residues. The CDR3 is CASGELQPDWDYGYTF. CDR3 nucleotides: TGTGCCAGTGGGGAATTACAACCGGATTGGGACTATGGCTACACCTTC.

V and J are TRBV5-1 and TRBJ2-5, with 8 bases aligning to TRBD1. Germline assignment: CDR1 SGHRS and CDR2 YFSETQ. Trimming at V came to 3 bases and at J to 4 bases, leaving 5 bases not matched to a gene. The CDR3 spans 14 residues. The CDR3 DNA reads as TGCGCCAGCAGCTCCAGGGGGCTCGGAGAGACCCAGTACTTC. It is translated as CASSSRGLGETQYF.

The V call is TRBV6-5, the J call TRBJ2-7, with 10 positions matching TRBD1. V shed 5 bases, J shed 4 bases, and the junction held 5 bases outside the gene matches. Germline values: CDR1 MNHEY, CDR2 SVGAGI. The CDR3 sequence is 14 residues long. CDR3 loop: CASSPGQGRYEQYF. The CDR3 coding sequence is TGTGCCAGCAGTCCGGGACAGGGGCGGTACGAGCAGTACTTC.

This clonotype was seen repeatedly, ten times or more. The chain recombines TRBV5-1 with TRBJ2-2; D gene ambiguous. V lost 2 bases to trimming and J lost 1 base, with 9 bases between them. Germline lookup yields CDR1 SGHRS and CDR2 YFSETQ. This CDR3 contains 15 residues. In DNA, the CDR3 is TGCGCCAGCAGCTTTCCGAGGCAGAACACCGGGGAGCTGTTTTTT. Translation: CASSFPRQNTGELFF.

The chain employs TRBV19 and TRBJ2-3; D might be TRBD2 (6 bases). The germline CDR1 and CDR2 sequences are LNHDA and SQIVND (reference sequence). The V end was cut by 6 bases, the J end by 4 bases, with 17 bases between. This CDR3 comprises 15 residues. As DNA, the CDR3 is TGTGCCAGTAGACGTCCGGGACTGGAGGCAGATACGCAGTATTTT. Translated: CASRRPGLEADTQYF.

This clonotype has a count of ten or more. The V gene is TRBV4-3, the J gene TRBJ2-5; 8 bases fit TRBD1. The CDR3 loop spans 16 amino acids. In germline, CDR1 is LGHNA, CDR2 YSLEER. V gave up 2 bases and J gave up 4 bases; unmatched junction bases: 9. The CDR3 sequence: CASSQYRQGLGETQYF. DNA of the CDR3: TGCGCCAGCAGCCAATATCGACAGGGGCTAGGAGAGACCCAGTACTTC.

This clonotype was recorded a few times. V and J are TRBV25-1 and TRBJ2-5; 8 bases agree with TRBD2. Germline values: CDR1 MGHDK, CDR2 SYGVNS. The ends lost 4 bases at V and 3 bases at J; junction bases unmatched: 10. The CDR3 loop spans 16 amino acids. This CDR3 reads CASSATSGGYKETQYF. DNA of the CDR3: TGTGCCAGCAGTGCTACCAGCGGGGGTTACAAAGAGACCCAGTACTTC.

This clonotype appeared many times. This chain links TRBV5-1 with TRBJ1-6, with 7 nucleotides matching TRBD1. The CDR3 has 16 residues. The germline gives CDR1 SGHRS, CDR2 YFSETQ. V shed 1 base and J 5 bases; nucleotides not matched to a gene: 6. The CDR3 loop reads CASSLTGVEDNSPLHF. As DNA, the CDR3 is TGCGCCAGCAGCTTGACAGGGGTAGAAGATAATTCACCCCTCCACTTT.

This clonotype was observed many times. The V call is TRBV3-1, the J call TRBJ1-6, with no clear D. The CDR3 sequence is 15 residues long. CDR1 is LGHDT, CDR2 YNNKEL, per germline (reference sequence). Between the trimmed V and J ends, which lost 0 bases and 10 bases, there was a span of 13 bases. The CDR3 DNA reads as TGTGCCAGCAGCCAAGACCCCTGGTTCGGGTCACCCCTCCACTTT. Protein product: CASSQDPWFGSPLHF.

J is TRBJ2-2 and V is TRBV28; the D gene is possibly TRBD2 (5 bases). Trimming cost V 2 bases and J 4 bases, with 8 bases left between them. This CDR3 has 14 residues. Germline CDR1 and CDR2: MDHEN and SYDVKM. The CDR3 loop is CASSLPGSTGELFF. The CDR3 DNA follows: TGTGCCAGCAGTTTACCGGGGAGCACCGGGGAGCTGTTTTTT.

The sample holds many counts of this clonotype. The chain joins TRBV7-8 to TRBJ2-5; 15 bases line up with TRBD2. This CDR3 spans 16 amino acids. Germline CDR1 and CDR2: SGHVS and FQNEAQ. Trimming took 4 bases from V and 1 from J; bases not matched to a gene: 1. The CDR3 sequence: CASSWTSGGAQETQYF. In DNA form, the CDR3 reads TGTGCCAGCAGCTGGACTAGCGGGGGGGCCCAAGAGACCCAGTACTTC.

DNA for the CDR3: TGTGCCAGCAGCTTATCAGGTTCCACCGGGGAGCTGTTTTTT. Translating it yields CASSLSGSTGELFF. The V and J genes are TRBV7-2 and TRBJ2-2; no firm D call. Germline CDR1 is SGHTA and CDR2 is FQGNSA. Trimming left V 2 bases short and J 4 bases short, with 8 bases between. This CDR3 has 14 residues.

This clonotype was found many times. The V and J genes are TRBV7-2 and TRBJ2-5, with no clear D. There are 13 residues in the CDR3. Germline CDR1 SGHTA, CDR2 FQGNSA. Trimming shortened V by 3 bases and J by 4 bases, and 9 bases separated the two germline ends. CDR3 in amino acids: CASSFGQRETQYF. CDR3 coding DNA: TGTGCCAGCAGCTTTGGTCAGCGAGAGACCCAGTACTTC.

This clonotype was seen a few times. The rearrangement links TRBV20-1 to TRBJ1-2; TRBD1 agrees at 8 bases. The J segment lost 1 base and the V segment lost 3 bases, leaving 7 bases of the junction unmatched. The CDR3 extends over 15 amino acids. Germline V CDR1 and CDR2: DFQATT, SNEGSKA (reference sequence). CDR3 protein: CSASPTGGINYGYTF. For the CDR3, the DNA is TGCAGTGCTAGTCCAACAGGGGGGATTAACTATGGCTACACCTTC.

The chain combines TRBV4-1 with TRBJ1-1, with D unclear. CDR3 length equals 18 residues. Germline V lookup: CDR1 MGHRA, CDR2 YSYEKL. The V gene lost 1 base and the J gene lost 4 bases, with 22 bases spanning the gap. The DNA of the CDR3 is TGCGCCAGCAGCCAAGTGGGTGCGTCTCTAGGAAGGGCCACTGAAGCTTTCTTT. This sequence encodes CASSQVGASLGRATEAFF.

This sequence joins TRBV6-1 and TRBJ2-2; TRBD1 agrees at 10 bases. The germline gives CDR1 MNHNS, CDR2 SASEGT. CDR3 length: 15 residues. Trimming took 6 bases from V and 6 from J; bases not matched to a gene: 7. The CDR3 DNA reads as TGTGCCAGCAGCGCCGGGACAGGGGTCGCCGGGGAGCTGTTTTTT. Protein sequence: CASSAGTGVAGELFF.

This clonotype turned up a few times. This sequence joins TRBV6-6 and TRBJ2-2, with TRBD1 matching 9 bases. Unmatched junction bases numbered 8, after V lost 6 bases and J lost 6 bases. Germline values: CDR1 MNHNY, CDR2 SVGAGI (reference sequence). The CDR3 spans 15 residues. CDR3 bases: TGTGCCAGCAGGACACAGGGGGCCGGTTCCGGGGAGCTGTTTTTT. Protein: CASRTQGAGSGELFF.

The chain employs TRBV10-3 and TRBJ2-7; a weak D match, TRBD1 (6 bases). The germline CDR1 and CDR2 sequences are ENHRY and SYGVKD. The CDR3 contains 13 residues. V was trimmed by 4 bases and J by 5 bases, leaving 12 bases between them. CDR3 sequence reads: CAISVAGVDEQYV. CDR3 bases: TGTGCCATCAGTGTAGCAGGGGTCGACGAGCAGTACGTC.

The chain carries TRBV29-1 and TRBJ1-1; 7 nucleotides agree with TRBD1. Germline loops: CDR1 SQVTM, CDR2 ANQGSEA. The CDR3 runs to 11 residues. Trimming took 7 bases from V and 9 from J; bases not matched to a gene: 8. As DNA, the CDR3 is TGCAGCGGTGAGACAGGGAGGAAAGCTTTCTTT. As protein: CSGETGRKAFF.